Sequencing of this TCR beta chain was carried out in a study of cytomegalovirus exposure and HLA in healthy donors. This clone appeared once. Its matching antigen is unknown. PCR amplification relied on 60 Vbeta primers (plus 13 Jbeta primers). Libraries were prepared by immunoSEQ multiplex PCR; TCRdb keeps only in-frame clonotypes and omits some of them. In the table there are about 240,000 clones, about 80% of which are singletons. Study observations and caveats: The study flagged around 160 TCR beta chains as cytomegalovirus-associated. With later analysis, a missense DCLRE1C variant became linked to TCR beta V- and J-gene trimming. The only immune exposure information that was available was CMV serostatus. In a later analysis, TCR association rates varied by HLA locus: DRB1 most, HLA-C fewest.

V lost 3 bases to trimming and J lost 4 bases; unmatched junction nucleotides: 7. The CDR3 loop spans 17 amino acids. Germline loops: CDR1 SGHNT, CDR2 YYREEE (reference sequence). V and J are TRBV5-4 and TRBJ2-1; 13 positions agree with TRBD2. The receptor was isolated from a woman aged 55 to 70 in good health and CMV-seropositive. Sequenced material: PBMCs. The CDR3 DNA sequence: TGTGCCAGCAGCTCCGGGACTAGCGGGACGGGGTACAATGAGCAGTTCTTC. This sequence encodes CASSSGTSGTGYNEQFF. Drawing the rest from reference TRBV5-4 and TRBJ2-1, the complete variable domain is ETGVTQSPTHLIKTRGQQVTLRCSSQSGHNTVSWYQQALGQGPQFIFQYYREEENGRGNFPPRFSGLQFPNYSSELNVNALELDDSALYLCASSSGTSGTGYNEQFFGPGTRLTVL.